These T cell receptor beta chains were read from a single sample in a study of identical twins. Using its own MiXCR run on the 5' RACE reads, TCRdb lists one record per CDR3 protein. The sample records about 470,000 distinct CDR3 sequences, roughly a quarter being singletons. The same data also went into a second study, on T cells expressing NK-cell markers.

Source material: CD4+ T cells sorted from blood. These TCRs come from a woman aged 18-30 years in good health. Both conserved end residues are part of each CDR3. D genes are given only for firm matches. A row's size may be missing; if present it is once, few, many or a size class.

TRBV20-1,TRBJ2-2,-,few,TGCAGTGCTAGAGATCCGGGACATTCGAACACCGGGGAGCTGTTTTTT,CSARDPGHSNTGELFF
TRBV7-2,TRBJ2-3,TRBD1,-,TGTGCCAGCAGCTCCCCCCCACAGGGGGCGACAGATACGCAGTATTTT,CASSSPPQGATDTQYF
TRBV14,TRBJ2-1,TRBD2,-,TGTGCCAGCAGCGCCCGGGACTACTACAATGAGCAGTTCTTC,CASSARDYYNEQFF
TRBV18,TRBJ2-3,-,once,TGTGCCAGCTCACCACAACAGTGGCCAAGCACAGATACGCAGTATTTT,CASSPQQWPSTDTQYF
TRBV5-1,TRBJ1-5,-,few,TGCGCCAGCAACGTTCGGACAGCCGAGGATCAGCCCCAGCATTTT,CASNVRTAEDQPQHF
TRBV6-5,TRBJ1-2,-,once,TGTGCCAGCAGTTACTCGTACGGAGTGACCTATGGCTACACCTTC,CASSYSYGVTYGYTF
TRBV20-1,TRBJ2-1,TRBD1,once,TGCAGTGCCCCGGGCAGGGGGCGAAATGAGCAGTTCTTC,CSAPGRGRNEQFF
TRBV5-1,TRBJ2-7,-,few,TGCGCCAGCAGCTTGAACGGACGGGACTCCTACGAGCAGTACTTC,CASSLNGRDSYEQYF
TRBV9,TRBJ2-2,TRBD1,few,TGTGCCAGCAAAGGACAGGGGCCGAACACCGGGGAGCTGTTTTTT,CASKGQGPNTGELFF
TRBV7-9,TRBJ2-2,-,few,TGTGCCAGCAGCTTAATCCCGGCGAACACCGGGGAGCTGTTTTTT,CASSLIPANTGELFF
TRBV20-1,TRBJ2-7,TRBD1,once,TGCAGTGCAACCGGACAGGGCTACGAGCAGTACTTC,CSATGQGYEQYF
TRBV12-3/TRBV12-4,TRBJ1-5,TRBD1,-,TGTGCCAGCAGTTTCGGACAGGGGCCTCCCGGGCAGCCCCAGCATTTT,CASSFGQGPPGQPQHF
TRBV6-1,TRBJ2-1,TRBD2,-,TGTGCCAGCAGTGAAGTTGCGGGGGGGCGCTCCTACAATGAGCAGTTCTTC,CASSEVAGGRSYNEQFF
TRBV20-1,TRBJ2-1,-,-,TGCAGTGCTGACCCTACTAGCGACCCAGGGGAAAATGAGCAGTTCTTC,CSADPTSDPGENEQFF
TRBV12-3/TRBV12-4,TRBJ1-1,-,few,TGTGCCAGCATCCTGCCCGGGTGGAACACTGAAGCTTTCTTT,CASILPGWNTEAFF
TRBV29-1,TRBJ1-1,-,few,TGCAGCGTTGGAGCCCGCGTGAACACTGAAGCTTTCTTT,CSVGARVNTEAFF